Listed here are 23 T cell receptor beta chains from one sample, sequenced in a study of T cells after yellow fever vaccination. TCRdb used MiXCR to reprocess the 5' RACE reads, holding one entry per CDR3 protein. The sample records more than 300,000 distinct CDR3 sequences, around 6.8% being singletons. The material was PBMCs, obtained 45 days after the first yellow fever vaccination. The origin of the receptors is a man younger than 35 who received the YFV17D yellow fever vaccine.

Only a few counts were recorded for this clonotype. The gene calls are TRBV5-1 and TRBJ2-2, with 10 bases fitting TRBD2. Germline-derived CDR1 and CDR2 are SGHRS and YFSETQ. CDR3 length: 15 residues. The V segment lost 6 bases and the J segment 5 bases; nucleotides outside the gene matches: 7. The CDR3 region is CASTPGLARTGELFF. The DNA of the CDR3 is TGCGCCAGCACCCCGGGACTAGCGAGGACCGGGGAGCTGTTTTTT. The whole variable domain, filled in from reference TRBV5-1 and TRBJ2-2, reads KAGVTQTPRYLIKTRGQQVTLSCSPISGHRSVSWYQQTPGQGLQFLFEYFSETQRNKGNFPGRFSGRQFSNSRSEMNVSTLELGDSALYLCASTPGLARTGELFFGEGSRLTVL.

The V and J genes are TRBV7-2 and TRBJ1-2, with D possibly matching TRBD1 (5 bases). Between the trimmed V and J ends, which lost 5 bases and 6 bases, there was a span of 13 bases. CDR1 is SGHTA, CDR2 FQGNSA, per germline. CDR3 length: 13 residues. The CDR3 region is CASSRGRRNGYTF. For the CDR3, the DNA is TGTGCCAGCAGCAGGGGACGGAGGAATGGCTACACCTTC.

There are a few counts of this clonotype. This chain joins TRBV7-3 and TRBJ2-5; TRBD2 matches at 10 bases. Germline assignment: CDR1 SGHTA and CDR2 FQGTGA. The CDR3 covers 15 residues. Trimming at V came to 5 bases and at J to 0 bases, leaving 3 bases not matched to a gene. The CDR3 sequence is CASSLAGVDQETQYF. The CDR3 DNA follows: TGTGCCAGCAGCCTAGCGGGGGTGGACCAAGAGACCCAGTACTTC.

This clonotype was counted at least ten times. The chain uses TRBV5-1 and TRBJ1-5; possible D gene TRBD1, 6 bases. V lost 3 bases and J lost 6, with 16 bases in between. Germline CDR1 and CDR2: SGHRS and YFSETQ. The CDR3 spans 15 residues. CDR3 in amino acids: CASSSGTGQGQPQHF. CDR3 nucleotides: TGCGCCAGCAGCTCTGGAACAGGGCAGGGTCAGCCCCAGCATTTT.

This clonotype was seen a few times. The chain's CDR3 is CASSWTSGGPQDNEQFF. CDR3 bases: TGCGCCAGCAGCTGGACTAGCGGGGGCCCCCAGGACAATGAGCAGTTCTTC. V usage is TRBV5-1 and J usage is TRBJ2-1; TRBD2 matches at 13 bases. Germline CDR1 and CDR2: SGHRS and YFSETQ. The V and J ends lost 3 bases and 5 bases, in that order; junction bases with no gene match: 8. The length of the CDR3 is 17 residues.

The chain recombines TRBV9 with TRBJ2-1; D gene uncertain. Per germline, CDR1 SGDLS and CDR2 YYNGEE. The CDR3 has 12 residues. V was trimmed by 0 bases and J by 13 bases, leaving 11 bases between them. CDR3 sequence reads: CASSVGSGFQFF. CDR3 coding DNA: TGTGCCAGCAGCGTAGGGTCAGGATTCCAGTTCTTC. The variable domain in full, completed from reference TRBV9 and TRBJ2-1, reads DSGVTQTPKHLITATGQRVTLRCSPRSGDLSVYWYQQSLDQGLQFLIQYYNGEERAKGNILERFSAQQFPDLHSELNLSSLELGDSALYFCASSVGSGFQFFGPGTRLTVL.

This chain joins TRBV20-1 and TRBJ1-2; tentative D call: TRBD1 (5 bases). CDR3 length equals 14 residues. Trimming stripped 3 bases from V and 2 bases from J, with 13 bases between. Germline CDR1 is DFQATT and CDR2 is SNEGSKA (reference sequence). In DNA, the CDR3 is TGCAGTGCTAGCACCCAGGGATGGAACTATGGCTACACCTTC. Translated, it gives CSASTQGWNYGYTF.

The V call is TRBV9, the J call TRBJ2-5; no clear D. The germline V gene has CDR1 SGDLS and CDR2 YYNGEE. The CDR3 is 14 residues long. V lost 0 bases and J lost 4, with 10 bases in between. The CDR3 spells CASSVVSQGETQYF. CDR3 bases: TGTGCCAGCAGCGTAGTATCTCAAGGAGAGACCCAGTACTTC.

The chain's CDR3 is CSARERGGPGANVLTF. Here the CDR3 DNA reads TGCAGTGCTAGGGAGCGGGGGGGCCCTGGGGCCAACGTCCTGACTTTC. The chain carries TRBV20-1 and TRBJ2-6; 10 nucleotides agree with TRBD2. Germline assignment: CDR1 DFQATT and CDR2 SNEGSKA (reference sequence). Trimming at V came to 3 bases and at J to 2 bases, leaving 4 bases not matched to a gene. There are 16 residues in the CDR3.

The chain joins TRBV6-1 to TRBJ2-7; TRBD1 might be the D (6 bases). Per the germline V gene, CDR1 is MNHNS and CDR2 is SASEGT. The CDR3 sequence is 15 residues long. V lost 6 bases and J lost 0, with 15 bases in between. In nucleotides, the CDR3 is TGTGCCAGCAGCCTCGGGGTGGGGGCCTCCTACGAGCAGTACTTC. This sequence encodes CASSLGVGASYEQYF.

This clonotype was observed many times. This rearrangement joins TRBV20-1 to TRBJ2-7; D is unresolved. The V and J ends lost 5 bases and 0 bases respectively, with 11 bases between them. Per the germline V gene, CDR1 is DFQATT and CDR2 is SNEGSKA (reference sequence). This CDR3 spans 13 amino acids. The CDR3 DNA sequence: TGCAGTGCTCGTGGCCGTAGCTCCTACGAGCAGTACTTC. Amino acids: CSARGRSSYEQYF.

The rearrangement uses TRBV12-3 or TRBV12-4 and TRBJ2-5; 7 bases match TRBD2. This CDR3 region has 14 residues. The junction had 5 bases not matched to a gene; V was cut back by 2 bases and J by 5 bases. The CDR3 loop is CASSLNRGGETQYF. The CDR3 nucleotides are TGTGCCAGCAGTTTAAACCGGGGAGGGGAGACCCAGTACTTC.

For the CDR3, the DNA is TGTGCCAGCAGACGGGACGGCGAAAAACTGTTTTTT. Its protein product is CASRRDGEKLFF. The rearrangement joins TRBV12-3 or TRBV12-4 to TRBJ1-4; TRBD1 might be the D (5 bases). V gave up 6 bases and J gave up 8 bases, with 10 bases separating them. The CDR3 loop spans 12 amino acids.

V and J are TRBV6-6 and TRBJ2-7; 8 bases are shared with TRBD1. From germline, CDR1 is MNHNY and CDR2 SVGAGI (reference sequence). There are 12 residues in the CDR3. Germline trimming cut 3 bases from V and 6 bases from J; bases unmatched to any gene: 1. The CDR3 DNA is TGTGCCAGCAGTTATGACAGGGGCGAGCAGTACGTC. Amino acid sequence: CASSYDRGEQYV.

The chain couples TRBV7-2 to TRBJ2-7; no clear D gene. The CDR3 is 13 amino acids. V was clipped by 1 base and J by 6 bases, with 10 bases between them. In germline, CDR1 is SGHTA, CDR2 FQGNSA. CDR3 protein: CASSLEFSGEQYV. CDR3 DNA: TGTGCCAGCAGCTTAGAGTTTTCTGGCGAGCAGTACGTC.

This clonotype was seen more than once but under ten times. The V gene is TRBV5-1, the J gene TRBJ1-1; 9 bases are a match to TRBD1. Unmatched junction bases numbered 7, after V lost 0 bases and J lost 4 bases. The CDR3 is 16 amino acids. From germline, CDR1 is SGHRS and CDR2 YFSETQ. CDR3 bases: TGCGCCAGCAGCTTGGGAACCACAGGGGGCGGCACTGAAGCTTTCTTT. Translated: CASSLGTTGGGTEAFF.

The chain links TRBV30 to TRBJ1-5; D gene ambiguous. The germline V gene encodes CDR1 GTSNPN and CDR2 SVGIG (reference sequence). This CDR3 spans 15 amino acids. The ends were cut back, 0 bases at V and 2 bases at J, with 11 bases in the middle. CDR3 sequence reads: CAWSVGSGGNQPQHF. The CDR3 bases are TGTGCCTGGAGTGTAGGAAGTGGCGGCAATCAGCCCCAGCATTTT.

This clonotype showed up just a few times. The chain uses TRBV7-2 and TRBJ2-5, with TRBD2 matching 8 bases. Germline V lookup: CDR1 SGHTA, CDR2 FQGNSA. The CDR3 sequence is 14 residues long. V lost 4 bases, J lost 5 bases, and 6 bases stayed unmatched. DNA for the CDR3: TGTGCCAGCAGCTCCGTTCTAGCGGGTGAGACCCAGTACTTC. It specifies CASSSVLAGETQYF.

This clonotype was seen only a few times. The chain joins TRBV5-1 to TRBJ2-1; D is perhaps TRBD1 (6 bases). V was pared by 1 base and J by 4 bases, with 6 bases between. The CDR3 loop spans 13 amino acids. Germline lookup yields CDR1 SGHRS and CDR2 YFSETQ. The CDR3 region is CASSLTGYNEQFF. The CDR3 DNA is TGCGCCAGCAGCTTGACAGGGTACAATGAGCAGTTCTTC. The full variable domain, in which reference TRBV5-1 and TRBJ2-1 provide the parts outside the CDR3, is KAGVTQTPRYLIKTRGQQVTLSCSPISGHRSVSWYQQTPGQGLQFLFEYFSETQRNKGNFPGRFSGRQFSNSRSEMNVSTLELGDSALYLCASSLTGYNEQFFGPGTRLTVL.

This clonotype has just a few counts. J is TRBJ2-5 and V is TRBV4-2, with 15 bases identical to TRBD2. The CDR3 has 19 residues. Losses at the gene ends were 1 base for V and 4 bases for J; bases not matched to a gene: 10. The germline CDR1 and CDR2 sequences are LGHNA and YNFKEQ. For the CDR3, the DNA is TGTGCCAGCAGCCAAGCCGAGGGACTAGCGGGGGGCCTGGGAGAGACCCAGTACTTC. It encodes CASSQAEGLAGGLGETQYF.

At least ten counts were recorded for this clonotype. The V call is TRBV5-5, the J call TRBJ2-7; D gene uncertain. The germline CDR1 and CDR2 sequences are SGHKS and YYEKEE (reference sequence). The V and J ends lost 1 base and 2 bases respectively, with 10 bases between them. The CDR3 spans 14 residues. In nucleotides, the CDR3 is TGTGCCAGCAGCTTGTACGGAGCGACCTACGAGCAGTACTTC. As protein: CASSLYGATYEQYF.

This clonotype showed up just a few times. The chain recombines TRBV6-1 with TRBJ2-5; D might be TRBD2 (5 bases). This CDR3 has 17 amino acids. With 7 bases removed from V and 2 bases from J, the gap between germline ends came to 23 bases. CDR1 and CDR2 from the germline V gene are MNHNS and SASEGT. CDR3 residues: CASMEGMRAANQETQYF. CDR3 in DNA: TGTGCCAGCATGGAAGGAATGCGGGCCGCAAATCAAGAGACCCAGTACTTC.

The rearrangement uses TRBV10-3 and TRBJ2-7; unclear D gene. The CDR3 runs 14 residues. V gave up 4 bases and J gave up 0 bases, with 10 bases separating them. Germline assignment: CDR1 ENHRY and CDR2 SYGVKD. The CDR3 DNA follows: TGTGCCATCAGTGCACAGAGCAGCTCCTACGAGCAGTACTTC. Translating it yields CAISAQSSSYEQYF.